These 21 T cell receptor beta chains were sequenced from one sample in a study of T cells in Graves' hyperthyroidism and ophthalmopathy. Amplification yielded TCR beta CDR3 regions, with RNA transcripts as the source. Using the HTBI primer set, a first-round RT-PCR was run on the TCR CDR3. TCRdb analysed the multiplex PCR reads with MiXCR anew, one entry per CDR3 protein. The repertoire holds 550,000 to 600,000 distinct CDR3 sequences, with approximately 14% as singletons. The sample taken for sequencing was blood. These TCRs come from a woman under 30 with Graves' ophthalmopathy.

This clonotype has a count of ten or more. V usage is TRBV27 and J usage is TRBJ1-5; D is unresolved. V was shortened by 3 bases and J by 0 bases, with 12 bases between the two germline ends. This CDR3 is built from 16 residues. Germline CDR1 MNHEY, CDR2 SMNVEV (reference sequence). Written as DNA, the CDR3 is TGTGCCAGCAGTTTCTCCTGGGCAGATAGCAATCAGCCCCAGCATTTT. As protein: CASSFSWADSNQPQHF.

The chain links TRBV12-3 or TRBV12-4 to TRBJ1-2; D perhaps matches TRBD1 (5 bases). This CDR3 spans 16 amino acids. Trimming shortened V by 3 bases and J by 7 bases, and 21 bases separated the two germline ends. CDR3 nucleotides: TGTGCCAGCAGTTTGCTCGGTGGGGGACCCTCGGGTGGCTACACCTTC. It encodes CASSLLGGGPSGGYTF.

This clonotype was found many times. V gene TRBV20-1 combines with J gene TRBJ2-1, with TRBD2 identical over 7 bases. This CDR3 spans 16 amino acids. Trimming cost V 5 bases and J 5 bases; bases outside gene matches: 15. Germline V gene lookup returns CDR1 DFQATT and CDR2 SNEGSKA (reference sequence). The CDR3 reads CSAQGAGDRANNEQFF. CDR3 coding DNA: TGCAGTGCTCAGGGCGCGGGGGACCGAGCGAACAATGAGCAGTTCTTC.

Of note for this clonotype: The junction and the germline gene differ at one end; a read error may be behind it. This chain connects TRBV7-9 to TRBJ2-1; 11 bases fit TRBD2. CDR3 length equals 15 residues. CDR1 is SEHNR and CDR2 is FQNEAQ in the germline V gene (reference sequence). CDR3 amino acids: CASSTGLAAYSEQFF. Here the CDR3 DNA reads TGTGCCAGCAGCACGGGACTAGCGGCATACAGTGAGCAGTTCTTC.

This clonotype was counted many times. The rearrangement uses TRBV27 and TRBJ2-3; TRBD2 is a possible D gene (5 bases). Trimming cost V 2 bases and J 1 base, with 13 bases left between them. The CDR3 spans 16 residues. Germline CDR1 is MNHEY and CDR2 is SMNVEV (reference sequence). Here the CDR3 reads CASSLQLNGGTDTQYF. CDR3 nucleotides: TGTGCCAGCAGTTTACAACTTAACGGGGGCACAGATACGCAGTATTTT.

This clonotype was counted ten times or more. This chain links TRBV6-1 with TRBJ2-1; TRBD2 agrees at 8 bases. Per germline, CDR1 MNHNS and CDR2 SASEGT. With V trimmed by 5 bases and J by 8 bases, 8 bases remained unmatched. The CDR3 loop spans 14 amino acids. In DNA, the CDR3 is TGTGCCAGCAGTTTACAGCGGGAGTTCGATGAGCAGTTCTTC. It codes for CASSLQREFDEQFF.

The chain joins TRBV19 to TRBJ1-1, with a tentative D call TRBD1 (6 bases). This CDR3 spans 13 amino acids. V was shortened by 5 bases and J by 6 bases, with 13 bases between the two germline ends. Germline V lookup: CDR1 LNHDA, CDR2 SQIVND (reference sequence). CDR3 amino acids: CASSDGQSPEAFF. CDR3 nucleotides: TGTGCCAGTAGTGACGGACAGTCACCTGAAGCTTTCTTT. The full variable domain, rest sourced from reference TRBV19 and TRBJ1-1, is DGGITQSPKYLFRKEGQNVTLSCEQNLNHDAMYWYRQDPGQGLRLIYYSQIVNDFQKGDIAEGYSVSREKKESFPLTVTSAQKNPTAFYLCASSDGQSPEAFFGQGTRLTVV.

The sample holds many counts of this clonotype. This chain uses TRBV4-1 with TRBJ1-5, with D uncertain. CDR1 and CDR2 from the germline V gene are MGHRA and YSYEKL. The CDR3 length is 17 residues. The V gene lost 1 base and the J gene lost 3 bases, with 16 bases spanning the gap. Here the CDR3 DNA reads TGCGCCAGCAGCCAAGTAGCGTGGAGGGAAGTCAATCAGCCCCAGCATTTT. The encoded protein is CASSQVAWREVNQPQHF.

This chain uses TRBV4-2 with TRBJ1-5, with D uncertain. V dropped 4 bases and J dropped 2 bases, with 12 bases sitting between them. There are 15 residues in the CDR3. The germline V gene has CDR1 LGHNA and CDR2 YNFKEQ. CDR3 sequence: CASSPHRTGNQPQHF. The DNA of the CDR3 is TGTGCCAGCAGCCCACATAGGACGGGCAATCAGCCCCAGCATTTT.

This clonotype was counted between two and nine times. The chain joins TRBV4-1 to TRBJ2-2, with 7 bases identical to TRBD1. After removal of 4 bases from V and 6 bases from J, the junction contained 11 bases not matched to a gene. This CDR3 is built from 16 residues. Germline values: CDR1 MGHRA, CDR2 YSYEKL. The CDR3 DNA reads TGCGCCAGCAGCCCATTCGGCCAGGGGGATTCCGGGGAGCTGTTTTTT. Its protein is CASSPFGQGDSGELFF.

In DNA form, the CDR3 reads TGTGCCTGGAGTAGAGCGGGAAGGGACACCGGGGAGCTGTTTTTT. Amino acid sequence: CAWSRAGRDTGELFF. The gene calls are TRBV30 and TRBJ2-2; TRBD2 agrees at 7 bases. Germline-derived CDR1 and CDR2 are GTSNPN and SVGIG (reference sequence). The CDR3 consists of 15 residues. The V gene end was trimmed by 2 bases and the J gene end by 3 bases; junction bases not matched to a gene: 6.

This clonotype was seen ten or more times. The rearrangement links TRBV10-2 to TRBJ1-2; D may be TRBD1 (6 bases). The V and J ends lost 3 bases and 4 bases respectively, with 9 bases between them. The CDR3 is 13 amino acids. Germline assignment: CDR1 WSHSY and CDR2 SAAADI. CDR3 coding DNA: TGCGCCAGCAGTGACGACAGGCGCTATGGCTACACCTTC. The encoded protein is CASSDDRRYGYTF.

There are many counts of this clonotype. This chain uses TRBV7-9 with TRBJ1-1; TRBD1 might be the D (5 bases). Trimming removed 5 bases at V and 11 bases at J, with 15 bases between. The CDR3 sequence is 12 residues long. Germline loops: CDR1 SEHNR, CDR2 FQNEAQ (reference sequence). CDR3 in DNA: TGTGCCAGCAGCCTCACAGGAATCGGCGCTTTCTTT. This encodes CASSLTGIGAFF.

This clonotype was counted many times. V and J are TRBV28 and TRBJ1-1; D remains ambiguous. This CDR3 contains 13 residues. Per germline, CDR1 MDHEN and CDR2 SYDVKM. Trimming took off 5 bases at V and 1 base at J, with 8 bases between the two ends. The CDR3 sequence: CASSPEWNTEAFF. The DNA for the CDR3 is TGTGCCAGCAGTCCGGAGTGGAACACTGAAGCTTTCTTT.

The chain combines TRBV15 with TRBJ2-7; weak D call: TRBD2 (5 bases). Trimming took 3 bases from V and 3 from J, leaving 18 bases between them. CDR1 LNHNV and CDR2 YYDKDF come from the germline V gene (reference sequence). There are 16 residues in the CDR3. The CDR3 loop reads CATSSRSRGPDYEQYF. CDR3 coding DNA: TGTGCCACCAGCAGCAGAAGTCGAGGGCCCGACTACGAGCAGTACTTC.

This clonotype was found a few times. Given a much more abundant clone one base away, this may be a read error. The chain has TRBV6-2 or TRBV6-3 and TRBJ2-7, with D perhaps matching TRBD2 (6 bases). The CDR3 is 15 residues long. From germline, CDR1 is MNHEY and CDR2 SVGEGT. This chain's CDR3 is CASGYTSQTSYEQYF. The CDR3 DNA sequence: TGTGCCAGCGGTTACACCTCCCAGACTAGCTACGAGCAGTACTTC.

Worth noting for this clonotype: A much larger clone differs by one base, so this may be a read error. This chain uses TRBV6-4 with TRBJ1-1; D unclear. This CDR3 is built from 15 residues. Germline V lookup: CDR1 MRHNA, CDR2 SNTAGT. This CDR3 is CASSPAGIGNAEAFF. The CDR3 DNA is TGTGCCAGCTCTCCGGCAGGTATAGGGAACGCTGAAGCTTTCTTT.

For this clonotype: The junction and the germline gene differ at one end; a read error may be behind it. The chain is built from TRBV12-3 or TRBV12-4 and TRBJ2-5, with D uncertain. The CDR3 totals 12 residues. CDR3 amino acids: CAGSSSTQTQYF. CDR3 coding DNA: TGTGCCGGCAGTTCAAGCACACAGACCCAGTACTTC.

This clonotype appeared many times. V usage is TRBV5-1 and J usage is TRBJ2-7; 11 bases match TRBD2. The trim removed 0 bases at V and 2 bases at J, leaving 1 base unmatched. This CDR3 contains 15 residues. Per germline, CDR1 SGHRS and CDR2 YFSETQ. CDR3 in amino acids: CASSLATSGTYEQYF. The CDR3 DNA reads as TGCGCCAGCAGCTTGGCGACTAGCGGGACCTACGAGCAGTACTTC.

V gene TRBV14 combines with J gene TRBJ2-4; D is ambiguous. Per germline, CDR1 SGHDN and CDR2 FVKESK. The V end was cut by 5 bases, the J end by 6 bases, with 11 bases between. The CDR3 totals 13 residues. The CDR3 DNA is TGTGCCAGCAGCGTGGAAAGCGTAAACATTCAGTACTTC. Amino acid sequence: CASSVESVNIQYF.

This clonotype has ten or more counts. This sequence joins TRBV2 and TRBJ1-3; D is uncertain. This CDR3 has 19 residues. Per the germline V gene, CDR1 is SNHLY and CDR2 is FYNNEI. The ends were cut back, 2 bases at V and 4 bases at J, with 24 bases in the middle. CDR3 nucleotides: TGTGCCAGCAGTGAACCTATTAACAGCTTCCTAGAGGAAGGAAACACCATATATTTT. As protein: CASSEPINSFLEEGNTIYF.